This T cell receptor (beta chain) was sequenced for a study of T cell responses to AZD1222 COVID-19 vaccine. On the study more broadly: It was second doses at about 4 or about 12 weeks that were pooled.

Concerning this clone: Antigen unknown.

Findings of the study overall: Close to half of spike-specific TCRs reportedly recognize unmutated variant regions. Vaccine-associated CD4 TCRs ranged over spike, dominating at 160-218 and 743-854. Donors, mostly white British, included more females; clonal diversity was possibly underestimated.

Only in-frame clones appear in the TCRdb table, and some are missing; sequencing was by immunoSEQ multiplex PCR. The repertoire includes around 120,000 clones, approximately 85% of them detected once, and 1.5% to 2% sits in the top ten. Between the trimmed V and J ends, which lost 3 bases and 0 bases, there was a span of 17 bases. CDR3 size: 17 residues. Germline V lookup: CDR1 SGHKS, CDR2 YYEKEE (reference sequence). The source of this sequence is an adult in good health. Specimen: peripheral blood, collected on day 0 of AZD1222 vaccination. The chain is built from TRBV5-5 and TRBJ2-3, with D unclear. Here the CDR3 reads CASSSILSSTSTDTQYF. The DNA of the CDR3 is TGTGCCAGCAGCTCTATACTATCATCAACTAGCACAGATACGCAGTATTTT.